The 22 T cell receptor beta chains presented below share a single source sample, sequenced in a study of T-cell reconstitution after alpha-beta-depleted transplantation in children. Unique molecular identifiers were incorporated into the prepared TCRbeta library. One entry per CDR3 protein results from TCRdb running MiXCR on the PCR reads. Of roughly 490,000 distinct CDR3 sequences in the sample, 10% to 12% were seen once. Specimen: PBMCs, mostly from graft donor cells, collected 180 days after TCRalphabeta/CD19-depleted stem cell transplant. These receptors were obtained from a female patient aged 2-10 years who had a stem cell transplant for aplastic anemia, so the T cells may come from the graft donor.

This sequence joins TRBV5-1 and TRBJ2-1; 7 bases agree with TRBD1. The CDR3 extends over 19 amino acids. Germline CDR1 is SGHRS and CDR2 is YFSETQ. V lost 1 base to trimming and J lost 7 bases; unmatched junction nucleotides: 20. The CDR3 nucleotides read TGCGCCAGCAGCTTGCACCCAAGAGTTAGGACAGGAGAAAGGAATGAGCAGTTCTTC. Its protein product is CASSLHPRVRTGERNEQFF.

V and J are TRBV28 and TRBJ1-2; no clear D gene. V lost 9 bases and J 1 base, leaving 15 bases between the germline ends. The CDR3 is made up of 14 amino acids. Germline CDR1 is MDHEN and CDR2 is SYDVKM. In nucleotides, the CDR3 is TGTGCCAGTAAACCAGGAGACCTTAACTATGGCTACACCTTC. Its protein product is CASKPGDLNYGYTF.

At least ten counts were recorded for this clonotype. The rearrangement uses TRBV28 and TRBJ2-5; tentative D call: TRBD1 (5 bases). Germline-derived CDR1 and CDR2 are MDHEN and SYDVKM. V was clipped by 6 bases and J by 4 bases, with 9 bases between them. The CDR3 covers 12 residues. This CDR3 reads CASSLRGETQYF. The DNA of the CDR3 is TGTGCCAGCAGCTTAAGGGGAGAGACCCAGTACTTC.

This clonotype occurred many times. V gene TRBV6-5 combines with J gene TRBJ2-5; D is possibly TRBD1 (5 bases). There are 15 residues in the CDR3. V shed 0 bases and J shed 7 bases, with 15 bases lying between them. Looked up from germline, CDR1 is MNHEY and CDR2 is SVGAGI. The CDR3 loop reads CASSYSTQGQGTQYF. CDR3 coding DNA: TGTGCCAGCAGTTACTCGACCCAGGGTCAGGGGACCCAGTACTTC.

There are a few counts of this clonotype. The V call is TRBV24-1, the J call TRBJ2-7, with D perhaps matching TRBD1 or TRBD2 (5 bases each). The CDR3 length is 20 residues. CDR1 KGHDR and CDR2 SFDVKD come from the germline V gene. V lost 5 bases and J 3 bases, leaving 31 bases between the germline ends. The CDR3 coding sequence is TGTGCCACCAGTGTTTCGGTAAGGGGACCGACGACCTCCGACCTCTACGAGCAGTACGTC. It is translated as CATSVSVRGPTTSDLYEQYV.

V is TRBV20-1 and J is TRBJ1-1; possibly TRBD1 for D (5 bases). Germline V CDR1 and CDR2: DFQATT, SNEGSKA (reference sequence). The CDR3 extends over 13 amino acids. In DNA, the CDR3 is TGCAGCGCAACACGAGCAGGGACGGCTGAAGCTTTCTTT. Its protein product is CSATRAGTAEAFF.

The genes are TRBV6-1 and TRBJ1-6; TRBD1 matches 7 bases. From germline, CDR1 is MNHNS and CDR2 SASEGT. CDR3 length equals 14 residues. The ends lost 6 bases at V and 5 bases at J; junction bases unmatched: 4. The CDR3 spells CASSKQGNNSPLHF. The CDR3 bases are TGTGCCAGCAGCAAACAGGGGAATAATTCACCCCTCCACTTT.

This clonotype was counted between two and nine times. The V call is TRBV7-9, the J call TRBJ2-1, with D tentatively TRBD1 or TRBD2 (5 bases each). Germline V gene sequence: CDR1 SEHNR, CDR2 FQNEAQ (reference sequence). The CDR3 covers 12 residues. Deletions cut 5 bases from V and 12 bases from J, with 14 bases between. CDR3 bases: TGTGCCAGCAGCCCCCGGGACCCCGGGCAGTTCTTC. Its translation: CASSPRDPGQFF.

This clonotype was observed once. The rearrangement uses TRBV27 and TRBJ2-7; no firm D call. Between the trimmed V and J ends, which lost 6 bases and 5 bases, there was a span of 11 bases. Germline V gene sequence: CDR1 MNHEY, CDR2 SMNVEV (reference sequence). The CDR3 extends over 12 amino acids. The CDR3 loop reads CASSPLGNEQYF. In DNA, the CDR3 is TGTGCCAGCAGCCCGTTGGGAAACGAGCAGTACTTC.

A few counts support this clonotype. The V call is TRBV12-3 or TRBV12-4, the J call TRBJ1-5, with D tentatively TRBD1 (6 bases). V lost 2 bases to trimming and J lost 7 bases, with 18 bases between them. The CDR3 is 16 residues long. The CDR3 sequence is CASSLLAWAGDQPQHF. In nucleotides, the CDR3 is TGTGCCAGCAGTTTATTGGCTTGGGCAGGGGACCAGCCCCAGCATTTT.

In this sample, this clonotype turned up many times. The gene calls are TRBV5-1 and TRBJ2-1, with D possibly TRBD2 on 7 matching bases. The CDR3 covers 15 residues. Germline assignment: CDR1 SGHRS and CDR2 YFSETQ. V gave up 4 bases and J gave up 2 bases, with 13 bases separating them. CDR3 region: CASSPGEGAYNEQFF. The CDR3 DNA reads TGCGCCAGCAGCCCCGGGGAGGGGGCCTACAATGAGCAGTTCTTC.

This chain connects TRBV19 to TRBJ1-1, with a possible D match to TRBD1 (5 bases). The V and J ends lost 7 bases and 11 bases respectively, with 20 bases between them. This CDR3 contains 13 residues. Germline V gene lookup returns CDR1 LNHDA and CDR2 SQIVND (reference sequence). The CDR3 region has the DNA TGTGCCAGTACCCTGAGAGGGGTTTGGGGTGCTTTCTTT. Its protein product is CASTLRGVWGAFF. Full variable domain (rest looked up from reference TRBV19 and TRBJ1-1): DGGITQSPKYLFRKEGQNVTLSCEQNLNHDAMYWYRQDPGQGLRLIYYSQIVNDFQKGDIAEGYSVSREKKESFPLTVTSAQKNPTAFYLCASTLRGVWGAFFGQGTRLTVV.

In DNA, the CDR3 is TGTGCCAGCAGCGTAGTTCCCCAAAGGGGTGAAGGGACCCAGTACTTC. Encoded protein: CASSVVPQRGEGTQYF. The rearrangement joins TRBV9 to TRBJ2-5; D may be TRBD1 (5 bases). Germline CDR1 is SGDLS and CDR2 is YYNGEE. The V and J ends lost 0 bases and 7 bases respectively, with 19 bases between them. This CDR3 comprises 16 residues. Full variable domain (missing parts from reference TRBV9 and TRBJ2-5): DSGVTQTPKHLITATGQRVTLRCSPRSGDLSVYWYQQSLDQGLQFLIQYYNGEERAKGNILERFSAQQFPDLHSELNLSSLELGDSALYFCASSVVPQRGEGTQYFGPGTRLLVL.

The sample holds a few counts of this clonotype. This sequence joins TRBV5-1 and TRBJ2-7; possible D gene TRBD1, 7 bases. CDR3 length: 19 amino acids. The germline V gene encodes CDR1 SGHRS and CDR2 YFSETQ. The V end lost 3 bases, the J end lost 6 bases, and 31 bases lay between the germline ends. The CDR3 DNA reads as TGCGCCAGCAGCTGGGGGCCGGGACTTTTCCGAGGGGGCCGGGGCGAGCAGTACGTC. This gives the protein CASSWGPGLFRGGRGEQYV.

This clonotype was counted only a few times. The V gene is TRBV20-1, the J gene TRBJ1-1; D is perhaps TRBD1 (5 bases). Germline V gives CDR1 DFQATT, CDR2 SNEGSKA (reference sequence). This CDR3 comprises 12 residues. The V gene lost 2 bases and the J gene lost 7 bases, with 11 bases spanning the gap. The chain's CDR3 is CSARKGTVEAFF. For the CDR3, the DNA is TGCAGTGCTAGAAAAGGGACGGTTGAAGCTTTCTTT.

The V and J genes are TRBV6-5 and TRBJ1-5; possible D gene TRBD1, 5 bases. The CDR3 is 15 residues long. Germline CDR1 reads MNHEY; CDR2 reads SVGAGI. Trimming pared 1 base from V and 2 bases from J, leaving 9 bases between. The CDR3 coding sequence is TGTGCCAGCAGTTACTGGGGGAACGGCAATCAGCCCCAGCATTTT. This sequence encodes CASSYWGNGNQPQHF.

This clonotype appeared many times. The V call is TRBV20-1, the J call TRBJ2-3, with unresolved D. The CDR3 contains 11 residues. Germline CDR1 DFQATT, CDR2 SNEGSKA (reference sequence). V was trimmed by 3 bases and J by 6 bases, leaving 7 bases between them. This chain's CDR3 is CSARPPDTQYF. The CDR3 DNA sequence: TGCAGTGCTAGGCCTCCTGATACGCAGTATTTT.

This clonotype showed up just a few times. The chain combines TRBV28 with TRBJ1-2; 8 bases fit TRBD1. Trimming cost V 4 bases and J 2 bases; bases outside gene matches: 9. CDR1 and CDR2 from the germline V gene are MDHEN and SYDVKM. This CDR3 is built from 16 residues. In DNA form, the CDR3 reads TGTGCCAGCAGTTATCAGGGGGCCCGATCGAACTATGGCTACACCTTC. It encodes CASSYQGARSNYGYTF.

The chain joins TRBV20-1 to TRBJ1-3; no clear D gene. Trimming took 7 bases from V and 0 from J, leaving 10 bases between them. From germline, CDR1 is DFQATT and CDR2 SNEGSKA (reference sequence). The CDR3 has 13 residues. CDR3 loop: CSGADYSGNTIYF. The CDR3 DNA reads as TGCAGTGGGGCAGACTACTCTGGAAACACCATATATTTT.

The V gene is TRBV12-3 or TRBV12-4, the J gene TRBJ1-2, with D unresolved. The CDR3 loop spans 14 amino acids. The V end was cut by 5 bases, the J end by 1 base, with 11 bases between. The CDR3 DNA sequence: TGTGCCAGCAGTACCTTGACCGTTAACTATGGCTACACCTTC. Translating it yields CASSTLTVNYGYTF.

The sample holds a few counts of this clonotype. V usage is TRBV6-5 and J usage is TRBJ2-7, with 9 nucleotides matching TRBD1. V trimming: 2 bases; J trimming: 6 bases; junction bases outside the gene matches: 8. Germline CDR1 is MNHEY and CDR2 is SVGAGI. This CDR3 is built from 15 residues. The CDR3 loop is CASSYGRDRAGEQYF. CDR3 DNA: TGTGCCAGCAGTTACGGTCGGGACAGGGCGGGCGAGCAGTACTTC.

This chain uses TRBV6-2 or TRBV6-3 with TRBJ1-1; D is unresolved. The germline V and J ends were trimmed by 4 bases and 1 base, with 10 bases remaining between them. Germline CDR1 and CDR2: MNHEY and SVGEGT. The CDR3 is 14 amino acids. CDR3 sequence: CASSSVLGNTEAFF. The CDR3 coding sequence is TGTGCCAGCAGTTCCGTCCTCGGGAACACTGAAGCTTTCTTT.